What follows describes a single T cell receptor (beta chain). Its antigen is still unknown. Repertoires were generated with immunoSEQ multiplex PCR, while TCRdb's copy carries only in-frame clones and drops some. The sample lists about 110,000 clones, 90% to 95% occurring once. The sample belongs to a study of graft-versus-host responses after intestinal transplantation. The overall study: Tacrolimus plus steroids were given to all recipients for about 3 years, preceded by anti-thymocyte globulin induction.

The germline CDR1 and CDR2 sequences are MDHEN and SYDVKM. Trimming pared 2 bases from V and 1 base from J, leaving 2 bases between. This CDR3 region has 12 residues. The chain uses TRBV28 and TRBJ1-1; D is uncertain. Sequencing was performed on unstimulated CD4+ T cells sorted from spleen or lymph node cells, taken before transplant. The TCR originated in a human donor who was the organ donor for an intestinal transplant. CDR3 amino acids: CASSLQNTEAFF. The DNA of the CDR3 is TGTGCCAGCAGTTTACAGAACACTGAAGCTTTCTTT.